This T cell receptor beta chain was recorded in a study of graft-versus-host responses after intestinal transplantation. Looking at the study overall: Recipients were all induced with anti-thymocyte globulin, then given tacrolimus and steroids for approximately three years. Study-level findings and limits: Early declines in HvG clones that occurred post-transplant were associated with peak circulating GvH clone levels. Subjects displaying graft-donor T cell macrochimerism possessed elevated graft-versus-host to host-versus-graft clonal ratios inside allografts. Marrow from the recipient contained GvH clones, some of which had appeared first in ileum or blood.

Of note for this clone: Its specificity is not known.

Assay: immunoSEQ multiplex PCR; the TCRdb copy retains only in-frame clones and omits some. The sample has roughly 120,000 clones; 90% are singletons. The CDR3 has 13 residues. With 7 bases clipped from V and 3 bases from J, the junction kept 3 bases outside the gene matches. CDR1 is SGHRS, CDR2 YFSETQ, per germline. V is TRBV5-1 and J is TRBJ2-3, with 9 bases lining up with TRBD2. The source material was unstimulated CD4+ T cells sorted from spleen or lymph node cells, sampled before intestinal transplant. The TCR originated in a human donor who received an intestinal transplant. CDR3 region: CASAGGGTDTQYF. CDR3 DNA sequence: TGCGCCAGCGCGGGGGGGGGAACAGATACGCAGTATTTT.